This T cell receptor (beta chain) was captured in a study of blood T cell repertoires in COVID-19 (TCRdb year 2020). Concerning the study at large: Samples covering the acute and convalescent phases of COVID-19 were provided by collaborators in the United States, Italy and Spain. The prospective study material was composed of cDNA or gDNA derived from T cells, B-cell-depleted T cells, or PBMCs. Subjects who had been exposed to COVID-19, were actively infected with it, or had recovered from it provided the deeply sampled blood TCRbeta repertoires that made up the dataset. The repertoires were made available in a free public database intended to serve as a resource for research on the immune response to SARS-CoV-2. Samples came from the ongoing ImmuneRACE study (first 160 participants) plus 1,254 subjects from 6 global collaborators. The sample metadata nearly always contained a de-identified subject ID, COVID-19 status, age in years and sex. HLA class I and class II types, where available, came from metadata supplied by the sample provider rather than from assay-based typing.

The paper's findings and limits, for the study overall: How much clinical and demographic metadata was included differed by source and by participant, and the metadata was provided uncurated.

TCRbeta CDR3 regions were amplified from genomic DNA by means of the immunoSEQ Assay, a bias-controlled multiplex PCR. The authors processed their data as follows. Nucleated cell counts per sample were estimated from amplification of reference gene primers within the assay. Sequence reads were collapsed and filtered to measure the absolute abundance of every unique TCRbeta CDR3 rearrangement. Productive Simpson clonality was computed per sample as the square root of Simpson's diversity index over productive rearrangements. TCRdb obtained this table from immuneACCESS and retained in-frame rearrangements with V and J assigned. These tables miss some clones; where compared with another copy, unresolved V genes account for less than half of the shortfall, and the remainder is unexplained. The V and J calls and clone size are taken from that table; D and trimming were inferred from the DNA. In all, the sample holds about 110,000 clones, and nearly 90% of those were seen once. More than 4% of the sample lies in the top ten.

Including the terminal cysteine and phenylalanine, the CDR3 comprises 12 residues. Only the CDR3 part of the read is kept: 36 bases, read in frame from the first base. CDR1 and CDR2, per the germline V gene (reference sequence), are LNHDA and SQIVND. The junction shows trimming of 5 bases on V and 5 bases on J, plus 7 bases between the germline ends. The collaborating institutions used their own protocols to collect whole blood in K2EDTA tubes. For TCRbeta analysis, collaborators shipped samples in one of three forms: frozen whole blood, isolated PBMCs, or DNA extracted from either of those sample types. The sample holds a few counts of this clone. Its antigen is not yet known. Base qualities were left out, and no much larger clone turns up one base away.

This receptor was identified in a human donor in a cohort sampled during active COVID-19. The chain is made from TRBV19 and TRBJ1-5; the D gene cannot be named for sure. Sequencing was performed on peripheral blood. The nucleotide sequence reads TGTGCCAGTAGTGACTTGGATCAGCCCCAGCATTTT. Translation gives CASSDLDQPQHF.